The present entry profiles one TCR beta chain with its context. The data originate from a study of blood T cell repertoires in COVID-19. About the study: COVID-19 samples collected from the United States, Italy and Spain covered acute and convalescent phases.

Germline V lookup: CDR1 SGDLS, CDR2 YYNGEE. CDR3 length equals 15 residues. V shed 3 bases and J 4 bases; nucleotides not matched to a gene: 7. The authors' processing: Cell counts per sample came from amplifying reference gene primers. Here immunoSEQ multiplex PCR was the method, and the copy in TCRdb shows in-frame clones only, minus some. V and J calls and clone size are copied from that table; D and trimming were computed from the DNA. In the table there are about 240,000 clones, 85% to 90% of which are singletons. The chain recombines TRBV9 with TRBJ2-1; 7 bases line up with TRBD1. Sample: peripheral blood. The receptor's source is a woman in her forties who had recovered from COVID-19. The CDR3 loop reads CASSAGTAAYNEQFF. CDR3 nucleotide sequence: TGTGCCAGCAGCGCAGGGACAGCTGCTTACAATGAGCAGTTCTTC.